These 20 T cell receptor beta chains share one sample of origin, sequenced in a study of blood T cell repertoires in COVID-19. Data came from immunoSEQ multiplex PCR; TCRdb stores just in-frame clones and leaves some out. Seen here are about 310,000 clones, around 85% observed once, and the top ten hold around 1.8%. Sequenced input: PBMCs or T cells enriched from blood (not recorded which). All receptors derive from a woman in her 30s who had been exposed to COVID-19.

J is TRBJ2-7 and V is TRBV24-1; 11 bases line up with TRBD1. Per the germline V gene, CDR1 is KGHDR and CDR2 is SFDVKD. The V gene end was trimmed by 6 bases and the J gene end by 2 bases; junction bases not matched to a gene: 2. The CDR3 consists of 14 residues. The CDR3 DNA follows: TGTGCCACCAGTCAGGGACAGGGGGCCTACGAGCAGTACTTC. Translation gives CATSQGQGAYEQYF.

In this sample, this clone turned up a few times. This chain uses TRBV7-3 with TRBJ2-7, with 8 positions matching TRBD2. The V gene's germline CDR1 is SGHTA and CDR2 FQGTGA. CDR3 length: 14 amino acids. The J segment lost 6 bases and the V segment lost 4 bases, leaving 8 bases of the junction unmatched. The DNA of the CDR3 is TGTGCCAGCAGCTCCCAAGCGGGAGCATCCGAGCAGTACTTC. This gives the protein CASSSQAGASEQYF.

Only a few counts were recorded for this clone. The chain is built from TRBV28 and TRBJ1-1; the D is unclear. Germline CDR1 and CDR2: MDHEN and SYDVKM. The CDR3 spans 14 residues. Trimming removed 6 bases from V and 0 bases from J, with 11 bases in between. The CDR3, as DNA: TGTGCCAGCAGCGCGGTGCGGGTGAACACTGAAGCTTTCTTT. This translates into CASSAVRVNTEAFF.

The chain joins TRBV5-1 to TRBJ1-1; no definite D call. Germline V CDR1 and CDR2: SGHRS, YFSETQ. The CDR3 sequence is 15 residues long. With 5 bases removed from V and 0 bases from J, the gap between germline ends came to 14 bases. CDR3 DNA sequence: TGCGCCAGCAGGCTGGAAGAGGAGATGAACACTGAAGCTTTCTTT. Residues: CASRLEEEMNTEAFF.

A single count supports this clone. The chain recombines TRBV11-1 with TRBJ1-2; D remains unclear. V lost 5 bases and J lost 7, with 11 bases in between. The CDR3 totals 12 residues. CDR1 and CDR2 from the germline V gene are SGHAT and FQDESV (reference sequence). DNA for the CDR3: TGTGCCAGCAGCGTTGAGCGATCTGGCTACACCTTC. This sequence encodes CASSVERSGYTF.

The genes are TRBV7-9 and TRBJ1-3; no firm D call. Germline V lookup: CDR1 SEHNR, CDR2 FQNEAQ (reference sequence). This CDR3 comprises 12 residues. The V end was cut by 1 base, the J end by 15 bases, with 13 bases between. DNA of the CDR3: TGTGCCAGCAGCTTAGACGTCGAACTACGATATTTT. This codes for CASSLDVELRYF.

The chain uses TRBV28 and TRBJ2-4; 8 positions agree with TRBD2. From germline, CDR1 is MDHEN and CDR2 SYDVKM. V lost 6 bases to trimming and J lost 8 bases; unmatched junction nucleotides: 18. The CDR3 length is 17 residues. The CDR3 region has the DNA TGTGCCAGCAGCTCCGCCGGAGCGGGAGCGGAAGGGTACATTCAGTACTTC. Its protein product is CASSSAGAGAEGYIQYF. Looking up the rest from reference TRBV28 and TRBJ2-4 gives the full variable domain: DVKVTQSSRYLVKRTGEKVFLECVQDMDHENMFWYRQDPGLGLRLIYFSYDVKMKEKGDIPEGYSVSREKKERFSLILESASTNQTSMYLCASSSAGAGAEGYIQYFGAGTRLSVL.

The CDR3 DNA sequence: TGTGCCACCAGTGATGAAAGACAGGTGTTCAATGGCTACACCTTC. Protein product: CATSDERQVFNGYTF. The gene calls are TRBV24-1 and TRBJ1-2, with D perhaps TRBD1 (6 bases). V was shortened by 3 bases and J by 6 bases, with 16 bases between the two germline ends. The CDR3 extends over 15 amino acids. CDR1 and CDR2 from the germline V gene are KGHDR and SFDVKD.

The CDR3 is CASSPPPSRGGSSYEQYF. In DNA form, the CDR3 reads TGTGCCAGCAGCCCGCCCCCGTCACGCGGGGGGTCCTCCTACGAGCAGTACTTC. V gene TRBV3-1 (or the pseudogene TRBV3-2) combines with J gene TRBJ2-7, with 8 positions matching TRBD2. Per the germline V gene, CDR1 is LGHDT and CDR2 is YNNKEL (reference sequence). V lost 4 bases and J lost 0; bases outside the gene matches: 14. This CDR3 has 18 residues.

The V and J genes are TRBV7-2 and TRBJ2-7, with TRBD2 matching over 9 bases. CDR3 length: 14 residues. Germline loops: CDR1 SGHTA, CDR2 FQGNSA. V was pared by 6 bases and J by 7 bases, with 10 bases of the junction left unmatched. The CDR3 protein is CASRTRGGAGEQYF. In nucleotides, the CDR3 is TGTGCCAGCAGAACTCGCGGGGGGGCGGGTGAGCAGTACTTC. The full variable domain, in which reference TRBV7-2 and TRBJ2-7 provide the parts outside the CDR3, is GAGVSQSPSNKVTEKGKDVELRCDPISGHTALYWYRQSLGQGLEFLIYFQGNSAPDKSGLPSDRFSAERTGGSVSTLTIQRTQQEDSAVYLCASRTRGGAGEQYFGPGTRLTVT.

V usage is TRBV30 and J usage is TRBJ2-5; D unclear. There are 12 residues in the CDR3. The ends were cut back, 0 bases at V and 5 bases at J, with 7 bases in the middle. Germline V gene lookup returns CDR1 GTSNPN and CDR2 SVGIG (reference sequence). The CDR3 loop reads CAWSVKAETQYF. In nucleotides, the CDR3 is TGTGCCTGGAGTGTAAAAGCGGAGACCCAGTACTTC.

This rearrangement joins TRBV7-9 to TRBJ1-4; D remains ambiguous. The CDR3 contains 14 residues. V lost 5 bases and J 7 bases, leaving 14 bases between the germline ends. Germline values: CDR1 SEHNR, CDR2 FQNEAQ (reference sequence). CDR3 coding DNA: TGTGCCAGCAGCCTTTCTCCGGGTGGTGAAAAACTGTTTTTT. Its translation: CASSLSPGGEKLFF.

The chain is built from TRBV12-3 or TRBV12-4 and TRBJ1-1; no reliable D call. V lost 5 bases, J lost 7 bases, and 11 bases lay in between. The CDR3 runs 12 residues. In nucleotides, the CDR3 is TGTGCCAGCAGTATACAGTCACTTGAAGCTTTCTTT. This gives the protein CASSIQSLEAFF.

The chain employs TRBV28 and TRBJ2-5; 11 bases agree with TRBD1. The V and J ends lost 7 bases and 2 bases, in that order; junction bases with no gene match: 3. This CDR3 has 14 amino acids. Germline CDR1 is MDHEN and CDR2 is SYDVKM. The CDR3 bases are TGTGCCAGCAACAGGGACAGGGGGCAAGAGACCCAGTACTTC. This sequence encodes CASNRDRGQETQYF.

The gene calls are TRBV30 and TRBJ1-5; no clear D. Germline V lookup: CDR1 GTSNPN, CDR2 SVGIG (reference sequence). The CDR3 length is 15 residues. Trimming shortened V by 0 bases and J by 7 bases, and 16 bases separated the two germline ends. The CDR3 DNA follows: TGTGCCTGGAGTGTACGATCGACTTTGGAGCAGCCCCAGCATTTT. Its translation: CAWSVRSTLEQPQHF. Full variable domain (rest looked up from reference TRBV30 and TRBJ1-5): SQTIHQWPATLVQPVGSPLSLECTVEGTSNPNLYWYRQAAGRGLQLLFYSVGIGQISSEVPQNLSASRPQDRQFILSSKKLLLSDSGFYLCAWSVRSTLEQPQHFGDGTRLSIL.

The genes are TRBV6-5 and TRBJ1-5; 9 bases map to TRBD1. The CDR3 is 13 residues long. Germline-derived CDR1 and CDR2 are MNHEY and SVGAGI. The V segment lost 5 bases and the J segment 10 bases; nucleotides outside the gene matches: 6. The DNA of the CDR3 is TGTGCCAGCAGTCCGCGGGACAGGGAACCCCAGCATTTT. Its protein product is CASSPRDREPQHF.

The rearrangement joins TRBV7-9 to TRBJ1-4; the D gene is possibly TRBD1 (5 bases). V lost 10 bases to trimming and J lost 7 bases, with 25 bases between them. The CDR3 consists of 16 residues. CDR1 is SEHNR and CDR2 is FQNEAQ in the germline V gene (reference sequence). DNA for the CDR3: TGTGCCACCCCCTCGGACGATAGGGGAGGTGGTGAAAAACTGTTTTTT. Its protein is CATPSDDRGGGEKLFF.

This clone appeared once. The chain links TRBV12-3 or TRBV12-4 to TRBJ2-5; no definite D call. The CDR3 length is 13 residues. V lost 4 bases and J 2 bases, leaving 8 bases between the germline ends. The CDR3: CASSSQVQETQYF. The CDR3 DNA sequence: TGTGCCAGCAGTTCCCAGGTACAAGAGACCCAGTACTTC.

This chain connects TRBV9 to TRBJ2-7; 7 nucleotides match TRBD1. Germline CDR1 SGDLS, CDR2 YYNGEE. Unmatched junction bases numbered 4, after V lost 0 bases and J lost 1 base. This CDR3 is 15 amino acids long. In DNA, the CDR3 is TGTGCCAGCAGCGTAGGACAGGGAAATTCCTACGAGCAGTACTTC. Protein: CASSVGQGNSYEQYF.

The rearrangement joins TRBV11-1 to TRBJ1-2, with 9 bases matching TRBD1. Germline CDR1 and CDR2: SGHAT and FQDESV (reference sequence). V trimming: 4 bases; J trimming: 4 bases; junction bases outside the gene matches: 4. The CDR3 loop spans 14 amino acids. The CDR3 nucleotides read TGTGCCAGCAGCTCGGGACAGGGAGCCTATGGCTACACCTTC. It codes for CASSSGQGAYGYTF.